Below, 2 T cell receptor beta chains from the same sample are listed, as sequenced in a study of cytomegalovirus exposure and HLA in healthy donors (dated by TCRdb to the late 2010s). The library was built by means of the immunoSEQ multiplex PCR assay. For the multiplex PCR, a mixture combining 60 forward primers for TCR Vbeta segments and 13 reverse primers for TCR Jbeta segments was used. TCRdb re-hosts the immuneACCESS table, in-frame sequences only. Its copies lack some clones; in the studies checked, an unresolved V gene accounts for under half of them, and the cause for the rest is not known. This sample is represented by about 180,000 clones; approximately 80% of them were singletons. The ten biggest clones cover 2.5% to 4% of the sample. The sequencing input was PBMCs. The receptors here all came from a woman in her forties or fifties in good health and CMV-seropositive.

This clone has a handful of counts. This chain links TRBV29-1 with TRBJ1-2; 8 positions match TRBD1. V lost 4 bases and J lost 8; bases outside the gene matches: 12. CDR1 and CDR2 (germline): SQVTM, ANQGSEA. The CDR3 runs to 14 residues. CDR3 DNA: TGCAGCGTTGCAGACCCCAGGGGGCGCGGAGGCTACACCTTC. Protein product: CSVADPRGRGGYTF.

This clone was observed a single time. This chain joins TRBV6-1 and TRBJ1-5; 7 bases fit TRBD1. The germline V gene encodes CDR1 MNHNS and CDR2 SASEGT. The CDR3 loop spans 17 amino acids. With 3 bases clipped from V and 0 bases from J, the junction kept 8 bases outside the gene matches. CDR3 region: CASSDTRQGGSNQPQHF. The CDR3 DNA sequence: TGTGCCAGCAGTGACACTCGACAGGGCGGTAGCAATCAGCCCCAGCATTTT.